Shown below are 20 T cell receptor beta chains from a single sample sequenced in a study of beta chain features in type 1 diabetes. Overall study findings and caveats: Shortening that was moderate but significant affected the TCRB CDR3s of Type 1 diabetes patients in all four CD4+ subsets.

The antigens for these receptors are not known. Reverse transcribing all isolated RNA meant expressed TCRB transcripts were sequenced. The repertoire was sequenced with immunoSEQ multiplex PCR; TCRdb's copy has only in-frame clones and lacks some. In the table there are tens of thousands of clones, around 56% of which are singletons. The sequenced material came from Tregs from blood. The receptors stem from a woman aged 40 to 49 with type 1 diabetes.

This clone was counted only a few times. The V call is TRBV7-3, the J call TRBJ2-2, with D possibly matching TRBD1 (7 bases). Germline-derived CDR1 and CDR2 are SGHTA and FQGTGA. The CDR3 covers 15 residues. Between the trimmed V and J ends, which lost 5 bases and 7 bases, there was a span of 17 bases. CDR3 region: CASSPGGLLGGELFF. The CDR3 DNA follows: TGTGCCAGCAGCCCAGGGGGACTTCTAGGCGGGGAGCTGTTTTTT.

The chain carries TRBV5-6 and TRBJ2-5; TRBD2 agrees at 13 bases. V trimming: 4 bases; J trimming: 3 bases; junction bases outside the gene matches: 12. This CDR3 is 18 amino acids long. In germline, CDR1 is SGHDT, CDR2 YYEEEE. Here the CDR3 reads CASSTSPGLAGLKETQYF. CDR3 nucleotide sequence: TGTGCCAGCAGCACCAGCCCGGGACTAGCGGGGTTAAAAGAGACCCAGTACTTC.

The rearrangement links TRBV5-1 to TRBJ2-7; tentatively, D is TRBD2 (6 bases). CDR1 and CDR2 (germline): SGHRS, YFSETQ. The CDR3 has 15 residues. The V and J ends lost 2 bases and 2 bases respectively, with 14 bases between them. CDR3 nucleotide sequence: TGCGCCAGCAGCTTAGGAGGGACCCGAACCTACGAGCAGTACTTC. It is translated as CASSLGGTRTYEQYF. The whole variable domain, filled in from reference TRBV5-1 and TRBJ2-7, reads KAGVTQTPRYLIKTRGQQVTLSCSPISGHRSVSWYQQTPGQGLQFLFEYFSETQRNKGNFPGRFSGRQFSNSRSEMNVSTLELGDSALYLCASSLGGTRTYEQYFGPGTRLTVT.

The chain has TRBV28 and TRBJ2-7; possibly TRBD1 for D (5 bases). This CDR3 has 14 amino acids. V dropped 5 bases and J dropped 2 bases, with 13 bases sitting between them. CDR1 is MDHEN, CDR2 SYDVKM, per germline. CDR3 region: CASSAATGAYEQYF. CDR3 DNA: TGTGCCAGCAGTGCCGCCACAGGAGCCTACGAGCAGTACTTC.

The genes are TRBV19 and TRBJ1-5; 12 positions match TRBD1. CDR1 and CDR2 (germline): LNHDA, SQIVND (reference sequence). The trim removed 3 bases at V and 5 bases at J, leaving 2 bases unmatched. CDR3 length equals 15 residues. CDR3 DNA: TGTGCCAGTAGTATCGGGACAGGGGGCTATCAGCCCCAGCATTTT. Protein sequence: CASSIGTGGYQPQHF.

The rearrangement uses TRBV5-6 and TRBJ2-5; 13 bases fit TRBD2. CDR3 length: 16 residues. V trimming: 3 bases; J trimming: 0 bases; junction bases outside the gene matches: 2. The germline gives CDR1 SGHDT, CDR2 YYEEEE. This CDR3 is CASSWTSGSYQETQYF. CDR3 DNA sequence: TGTGCCAGCAGCTGGACTAGCGGGAGTTACCAAGAGACCCAGTACTTC.

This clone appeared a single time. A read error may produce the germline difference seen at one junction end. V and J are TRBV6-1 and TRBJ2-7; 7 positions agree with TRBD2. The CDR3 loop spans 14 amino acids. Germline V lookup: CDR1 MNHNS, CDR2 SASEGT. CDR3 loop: CGSMWGGVLDEQYF. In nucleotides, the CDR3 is TGTGGCAGCATGTGGGGGGGAGTCCTAGACGAGCAGTACTTC.

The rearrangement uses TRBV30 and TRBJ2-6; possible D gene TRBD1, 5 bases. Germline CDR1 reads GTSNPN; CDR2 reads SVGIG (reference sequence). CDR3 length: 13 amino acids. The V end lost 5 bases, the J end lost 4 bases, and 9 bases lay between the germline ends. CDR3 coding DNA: TGTGCCTGGGGGGCGCCCGGGGCCAACGTCCTGACTTTC. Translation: CAWGAPGANVLTF.

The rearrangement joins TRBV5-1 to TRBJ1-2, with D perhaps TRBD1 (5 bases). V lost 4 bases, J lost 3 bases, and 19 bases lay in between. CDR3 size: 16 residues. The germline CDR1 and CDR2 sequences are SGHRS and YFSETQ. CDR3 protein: CASSPAVGPGHYGYTF. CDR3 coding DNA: TGCGCCAGCAGCCCGGCCGTTGGTCCAGGGCACTATGGCTACACCTTC.

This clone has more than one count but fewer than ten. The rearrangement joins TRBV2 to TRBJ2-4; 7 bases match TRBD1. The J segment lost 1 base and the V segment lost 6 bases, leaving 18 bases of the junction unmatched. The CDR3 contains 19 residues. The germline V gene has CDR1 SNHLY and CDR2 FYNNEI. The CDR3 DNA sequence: TGTGCCAGCAGCTCCCGCCCGGGACAGACCCTTGGGGCCAAAAACATTCAGTACTTC. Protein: CASSSRPGQTLGAKNIQYF.

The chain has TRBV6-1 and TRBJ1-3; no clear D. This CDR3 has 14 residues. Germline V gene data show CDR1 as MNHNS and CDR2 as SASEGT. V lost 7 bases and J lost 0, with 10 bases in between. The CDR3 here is CASMLGSSGNTIYF. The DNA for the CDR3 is TGTGCCAGCATGCTAGGTTCCTCTGGAAACACCATATATTTT.

The CDR3 here is CASSLRLGLGGNEQFF. CDR3 DNA: TGTGCCAGCAGCCTTAGGTTGGGACTAGGTGGCAATGAGCAGTTCTTC. The V gene is TRBV7-2, the J gene TRBJ2-1; 8 bases are a match to TRBD2. The V and J ends lost 5 bases and 6 bases, in that order; junction bases with no gene match: 12. The germline V gene has CDR1 SGHTA and CDR2 FQGNSA. The CDR3 spans 16 residues.

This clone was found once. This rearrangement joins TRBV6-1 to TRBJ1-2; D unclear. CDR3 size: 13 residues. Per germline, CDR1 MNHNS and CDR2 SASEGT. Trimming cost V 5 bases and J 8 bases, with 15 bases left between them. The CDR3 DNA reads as TGTGCCAGCAGTCCTCCGACGGGTCAAGGCTACACCTTC. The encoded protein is CASSPPTGQGYTF.

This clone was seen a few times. The CDR3 DNA reads TGTGCCAGCAGCTTCTTGGACAGGCCCTACGAGCAGTACTTC. Its protein product is CASSFLDRPYEQYF. This chain links TRBV5-6 with TRBJ2-7; 7 nucleotides match TRBD1. Trimming cost V 2 bases and J 2 bases; bases outside gene matches: 4. This CDR3 comprises 14 residues. Looked up from germline, CDR1 is SGHDT and CDR2 is YYEEEE.

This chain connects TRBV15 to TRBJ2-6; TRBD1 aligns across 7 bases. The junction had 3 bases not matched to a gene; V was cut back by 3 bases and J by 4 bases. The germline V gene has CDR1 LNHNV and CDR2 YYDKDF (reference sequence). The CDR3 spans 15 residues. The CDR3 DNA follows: TGTGCCACCAGCAGCTTCAGGGGGGGGGCCAACGTCCTGACTTTC. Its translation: CATSSFRGGANVLTF.

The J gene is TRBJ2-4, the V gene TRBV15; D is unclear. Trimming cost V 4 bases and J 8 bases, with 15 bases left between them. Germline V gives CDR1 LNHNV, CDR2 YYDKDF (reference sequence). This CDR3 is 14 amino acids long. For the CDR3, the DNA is TGTGCCACCAGCACCCCGTGGCAAGTGGACATTCAGTACTTC. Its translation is CATSTPWQVDIQYF.

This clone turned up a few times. The CDR3 nucleotides are TGTGCCAGCAGCTTAAACAGTGTGGGCACTGAAGCTTTCTTT. Protein product: CASSLNSVGTEAFF. The J gene is TRBJ1-1, the V gene TRBV7-3; unclear D gene. CDR1 and CDR2 from the germline V gene are SGHTA and FQGTGA. The CDR3 totals 14 residues. V was clipped by 1 base and J by 4 bases, with 10 bases between them.

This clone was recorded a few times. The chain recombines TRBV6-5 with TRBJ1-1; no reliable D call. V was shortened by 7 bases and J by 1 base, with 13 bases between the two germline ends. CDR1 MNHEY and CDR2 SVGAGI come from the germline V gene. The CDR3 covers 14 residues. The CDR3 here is CASMRQPPNTEAFF. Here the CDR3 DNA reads TGTGCCAGCATGAGGCAGCCACCGAACACTGAAGCTTTCTTT.

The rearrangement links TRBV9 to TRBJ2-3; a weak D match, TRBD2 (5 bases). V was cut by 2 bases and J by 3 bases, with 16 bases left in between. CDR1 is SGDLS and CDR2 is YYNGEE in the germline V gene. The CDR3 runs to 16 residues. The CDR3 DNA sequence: TGTGCCAGCAGCGTGGGGAGAGGGTATGTAACAGATACGCAGTATTTT. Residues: CASSVGRGYVTDTQYF.

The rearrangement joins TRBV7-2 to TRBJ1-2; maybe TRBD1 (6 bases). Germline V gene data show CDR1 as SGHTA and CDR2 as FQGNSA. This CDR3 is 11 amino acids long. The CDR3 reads CAAGTIYGYTF. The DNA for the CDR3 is TGTGCTGCCGGGACAATCTATGGCTACACCTTC.